This T cell receptor beta chain was retrieved from a study of immune evolution from preneoplasia to lung adenocarcinoma. Study-wide results and limits: Normal lung had the highest top T cell clone frequencies. Later-stage lesions seemingly showed higher T cell density and diversity than normal lung.

As regards this clone: The antigen is not known.

The protocol was immunoSEQ multiplex PCR, while the TCRdb copy is restricted to in-frame clones and leaves out a portion. The data show about 11,000 clones, roughly three quarters seen once. Deletions cut 1 base from V and 8 bases from J, with 9 bases between. This CDR3 spans 13 amino acids. Germline CDR1 is LNHDA and CDR2 is SQIVND (reference sequence). Between about 2013 and 2018, patients underwent resection in Japan or China. H&E slides confirmed each diagnosis, reviewed by two pathologists independently. This clonotype originated in a person aged 60 to 70 with lung adenocarcinoma. Some clones in this sample may be carry-over from other donors' samples. The gene calls are TRBV19 and TRBJ2-4; D gene ambiguous. The sequencing input was FFPE normal lung tissue adjacent to the tumor. The CDR3 sequence: CASSIGLADIQYF. DNA for the CDR3: TGTGCCAGTAGTATAGGGCTGGCGGACATTCAGTACTTC.